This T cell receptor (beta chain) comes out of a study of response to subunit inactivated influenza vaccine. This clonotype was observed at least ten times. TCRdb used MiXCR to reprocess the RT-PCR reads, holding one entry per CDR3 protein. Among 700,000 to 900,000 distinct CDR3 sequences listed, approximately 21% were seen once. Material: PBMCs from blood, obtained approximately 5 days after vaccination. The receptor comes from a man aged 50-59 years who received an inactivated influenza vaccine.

The CDR3 region is CASSRQGVIRQPQHF. CDR3 DNA: TGTGCCAGCAGTCGACAGGGGGTTATACGTCAGCCCCAGCATTTT. The chain joins TRBV12-3 or TRBV12-4 to TRBJ1-5, with 9 positions matching TRBD1. The CDR3 covers 15 residues. V trimming: 5 bases; J trimming: 6 bases; junction bases outside the gene matches: 8.